A selection of T cell receptor delta chains follows, all from one sample in a study of gamma-delta T cells after stem cell transplantation. TCRdb re-called the RT-PCR reads via CATT. The sample lists 2,000 or so delta-chain clones; 15% to 20% were seen once. Sequenced input: gamma-delta T cells. Receptor source: a human donor. It is not recorded whose cells these are; they may come from a transplant donor. CDR3s include the opening cysteine and the closing phenylalanine or tryptophan. Each record gives: CDR3 protein, V gene.

CDR3: CACDTVKLLGDKGENTDKLIF; V: TRDV2
CDR3: CACDTVWGRSEVLGDLIPDKLIF; V: TRDV2
CDR3: CACDTLGSNTDKLIF; V: TRDV2
CDR3: CACDTLTGGHTDKLIF; V: TRDV2
CDR3: CACDTVVPTRRLAYTDKLIF; V: TRDV2
CDR3: CACDQPVGDGRSWDTRQMFF; V: TRDV2
CDR3: CACVPLLGDTRRTDKLIF; V: TRDV2
CDR3: CACDSILGDSRTDKLIF; V: TRDV2
CDR3: CACDRLSPEGGGAPWDTRQMFF; V: TRDV2
CDR3: CACDSVLGDTGDKLIF; V: TRDV2
CDR3: CACDAVLGDKPKYTDKLIF; V: TRDV2
CDR3: CACDKLGDPLTDKLIF; V: TRDV2
CDR3: CACDPVLGDTKLIF; V: TRDV2
CDR3: CACDLMSAGLGDVDTDKLIF; V: TRDV2
CDR3: CACETLVLGDPLTDKLIF; V: TRDV2
CDR3: CACDTVGLGDANSTDKLIF; V: TRDV2
CDR3: CACDNTGGYSWDTRQMFF; V: TRDV2
CDR3: CACDTVGETTDKLIF; V: TRDV2
CDR3: CACDTVTLGDTLSDKLIF; V: TRDV2
CDR3: CACDLLGDSTLYTDKLIF; V: TRDV2
CDR3: CACDTAGLSSWDTRQMFF; V: TRDV2
CDR3: CACDLMSAGLGDTPPKLIF; V: TRDV2
CDR3: CACDTPFLHERVTDKLIF; V: TRDV2
CDR3: CALGGIGLTF; V: TRDV1
CDR3: CACDTWETGGHDTDKLIF; V: TRDV2
CDR3: CACDSLKLGDTRTDKLIF; V: TRDV2
CDR3: CACDTILESSWDTRQMFF; V: TRDV2
CDR3: CACDLMSAGLGDTSTDKLIF; V: TRDV2
CDR3: CACDTLTLPRGTPTDKLIF; V: TRDV2
CDR3: CACDTLLPGDTSDKLIF; V: TRDV2
CDR3: CAGDRGDVKLIF; V: TRDV2
CDR3: CACDLVLGEDDKLIF; V: TRDV2
CDR3: CACDTLLARDTDKLIF; V: TRDV2
CDR3: CACDSVLGDTRGTTDKLIF; V: TRDV2
CDR3: CACDTVDRTGGSRKSTDKLIF; V: TRDV2
CDR3: CACEILTRRGYEDTDKLIF; V: TRDV2
CDR3: CACDPAGRGYSSSWDTRQMFF; V: TRDV2
CDR3: CACDPLPIDGPKAVADKLIF; V: TRDV2
CDR3: CACDTIGIRPYTDKLIF; V: TRDV2
CDR3: CACDTVEESGGYDKLIF; V: TRDV2
CDR3: CACDTMAYEGGRNTDKLIF; V: TRDV2